This T cell receptor (beta chain) was retrieved from a study of cytotoxic CD8 clonotypes in ibrutinib-treated CLL. Study at large: In all, about a dozen patients were relapsed/refractory, under 16 were treatment-naive and 17 were IGHV unmutated.

This clone has a single count. Its antigen is not known. The TCR beta libraries used 1.5 to 2 micrograms of genomic DNA that came from cryopreserved PBMCs. The targeted sequencing depth was 1 in 200,000 to 1 in 1 million T cells. The protocol was immunoSEQ multiplex PCR, while the TCRdb copy is restricted to in-frame clones and leaves out a portion. The sample yields hundreds of thousands of clones, under 70% seen once. V lost 3 bases to trimming and J lost 2 bases; unmatched junction nucleotides: 10. The V gene's germline CDR1 is MNHNS and CDR2 SASEGT. The CDR3 contains 16 residues. Study-wide results and limits: The study sampled sustained-remission and progressing patients at different times.

The sequenced sample was PBMCs, obtained after 36 months of ibrutinib treatment. The chain combines TRBV6-1 with TRBJ2-7; 7 bases agree with TRBD2. This sequence was found in a human donor with chronic lymphocytic leukemia. CDR3 loop: CASSESLLAEAYEQYF. CDR3 DNA: TGTGCCAGCAGTGAGAGCCTCCTAGCGGAAGCCTACGAGCAGTACTTC.